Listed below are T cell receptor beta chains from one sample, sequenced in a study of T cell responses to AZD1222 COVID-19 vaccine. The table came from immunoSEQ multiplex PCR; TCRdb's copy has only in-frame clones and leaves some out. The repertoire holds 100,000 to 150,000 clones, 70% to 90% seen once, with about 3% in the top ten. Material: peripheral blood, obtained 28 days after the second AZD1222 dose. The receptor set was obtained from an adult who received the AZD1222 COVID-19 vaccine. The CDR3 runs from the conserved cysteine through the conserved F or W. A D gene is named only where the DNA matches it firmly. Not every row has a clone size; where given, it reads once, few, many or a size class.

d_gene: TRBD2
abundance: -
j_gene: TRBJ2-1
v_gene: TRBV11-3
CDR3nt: TGTGCCAGCAGCCAAGCCGGGACTAACGGTGAGCAGTTCTTC
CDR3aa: CASSQAGTNGEQFF

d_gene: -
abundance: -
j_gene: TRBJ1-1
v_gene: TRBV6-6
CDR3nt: TGTGCCAGCAGTCATATGAACACTGAAGCTTTCTTT
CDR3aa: CASSHMNTEAFF

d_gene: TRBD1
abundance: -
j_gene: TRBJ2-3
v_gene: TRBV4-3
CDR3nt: TGCGCCAGCAGCCCTTTTACAGGGGCTGCAGATACGCAGTATTTT
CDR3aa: CASSPFTGAADTQYF

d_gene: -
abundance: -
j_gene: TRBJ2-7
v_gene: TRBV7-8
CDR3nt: TGTGCCAGCAGCTTTGGACCGGAAAACTACGAGCAGTACTTC
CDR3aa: CASSFGPENYEQYF

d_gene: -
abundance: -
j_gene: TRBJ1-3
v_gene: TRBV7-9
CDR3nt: TGTGCCAGCAGCTTAGAAGGGGGTCCGAGCTCTGGAAACACCATATATTTT
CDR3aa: CASSLEGGPSSGNTIYF

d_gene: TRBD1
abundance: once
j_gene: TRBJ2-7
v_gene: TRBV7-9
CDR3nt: TGTGCCAGCAGCTGGGGACAGGGGGTTCTCTACGAGCAGTACTTC
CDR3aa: CASSWGQGVLYEQYF

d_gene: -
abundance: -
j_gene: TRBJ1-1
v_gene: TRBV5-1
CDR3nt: TGCGCCAGCAGCCCCGGACAGACAAACACTGAAGCTTTCTTT
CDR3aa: CASSPGQTNTEAFF

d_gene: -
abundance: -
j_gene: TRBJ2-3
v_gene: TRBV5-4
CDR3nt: TGTGCCAGCAGCTGGGGTGTTTCTCCAGATACGCAGTATTTT
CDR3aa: CASSWGVSPDTQYF

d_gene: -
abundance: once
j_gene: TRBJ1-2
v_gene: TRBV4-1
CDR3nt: TGCGCCAGCAGCCAAGTGGGGGGTCGGTATGGCTACACCTTC
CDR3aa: CASSQVGGRYGYTF

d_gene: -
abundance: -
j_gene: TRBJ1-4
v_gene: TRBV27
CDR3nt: TGTGCCAGCAGTTCGAATTTTCTGCGGGGTGAAAAACTGTTTTTT
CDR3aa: CASSSNFLRGEKLFF

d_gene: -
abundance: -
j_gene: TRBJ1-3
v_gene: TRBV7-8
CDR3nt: TGTGCCAGCAGCTTTAACACCTGGGACACCATATATTTT
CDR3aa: CASSFNTWDTIYF

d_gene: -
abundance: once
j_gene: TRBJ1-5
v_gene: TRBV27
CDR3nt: TGTGCCAGCGAAAAGGAGGGGAGGGCTCAGCCCCAGCATTTT
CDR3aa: CASEKEGRAQPQHF

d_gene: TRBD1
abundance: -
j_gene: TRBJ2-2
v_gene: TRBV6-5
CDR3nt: TGTGCCAGCAGCTCCGGGACAGGGAACACCGGGGAGCTGTTTTTT
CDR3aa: CASSSGTGNTGELFF

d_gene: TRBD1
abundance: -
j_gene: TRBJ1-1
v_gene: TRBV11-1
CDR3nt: TGTGCCAGCAGCAAGGGACAGGGGGCTAACACTGAAGCTTTCTTT
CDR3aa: CASSKGQGANTEAFF

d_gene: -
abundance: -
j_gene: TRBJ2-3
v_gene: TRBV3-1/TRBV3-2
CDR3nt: TGTGCCAGCAGCCGACGACAGGACACAGATACGCAGTATTTT
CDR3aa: CASSRRQDTDTQYF

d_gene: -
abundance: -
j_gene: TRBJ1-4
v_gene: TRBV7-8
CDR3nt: TGTGCCAGCAGCCAGGACCCTTGGGAAAAACTGTTTTTT
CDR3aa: CASSQDPWEKLFF

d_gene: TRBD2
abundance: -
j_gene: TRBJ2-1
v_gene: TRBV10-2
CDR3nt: TGCGCCAGCGGACCTAGCGGGGGGTACAATGAGCAGTTCTTC
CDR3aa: CASGPSGGYNEQFF

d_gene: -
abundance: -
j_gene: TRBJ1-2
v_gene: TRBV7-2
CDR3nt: TGTGCCAGCAGCGAATTCGCCGGGCTCTATGGCTACACCTTC
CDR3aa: CASSEFAGLYGYTF

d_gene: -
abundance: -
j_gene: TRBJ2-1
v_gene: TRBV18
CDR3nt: TGTGCCAGCTCAGGACAGCGGGCGGATGAGCAGTTCTTC
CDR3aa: CASSGQRADEQFF

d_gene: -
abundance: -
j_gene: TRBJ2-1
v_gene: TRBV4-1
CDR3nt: TGCGCCAGCAGCCGCCAAGCTCACACGGATTACAATGAGCAGTTCTTC
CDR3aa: CASSRQAHTDYNEQFF

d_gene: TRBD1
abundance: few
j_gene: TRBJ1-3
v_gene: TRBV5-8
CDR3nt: TGTGCCAGCAGCTCTGGGACAGGGCCCCTTCTCTCTGGAAACACCATATATTTT
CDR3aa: CASSSGTGPLLSGNTIYF

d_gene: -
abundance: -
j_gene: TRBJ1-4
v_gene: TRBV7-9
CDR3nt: TGTGCCAGCAGCTCTCGCCAACCTTTTGGGCAAGCTAATGAAAAACTGTTTTTT
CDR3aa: CASSSRQPFGQANEKLFF

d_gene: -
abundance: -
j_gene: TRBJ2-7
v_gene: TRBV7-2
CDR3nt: TGTGCCAGCAGCTGGGACCTGGGGCGCGAGCAGTACTTC
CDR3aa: CASSWDLGREQYF

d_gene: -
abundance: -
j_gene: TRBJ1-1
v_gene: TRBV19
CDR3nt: TGTGCCAGTAGTCCAGGGGTTTCTGAAGCTTTCTTT
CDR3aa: CASSPGVSEAFF

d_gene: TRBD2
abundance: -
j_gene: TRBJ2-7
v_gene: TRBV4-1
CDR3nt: TGCGCCAGCAGCCAAGGTTACCCGGGAGGATCCTACGAGCAGTACTTC
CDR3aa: CASSQGYPGGSYEQYF

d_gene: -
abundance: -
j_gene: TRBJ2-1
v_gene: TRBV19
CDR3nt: TGTGCCAGTAGTAGCTACCGGGCTGACTCCTACAATGAGCAGTTCTTC
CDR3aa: CASSSYRADSYNEQFF

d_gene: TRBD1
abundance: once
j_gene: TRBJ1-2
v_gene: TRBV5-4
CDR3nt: TGTGCCAGCAGCGTGGACAGGGGGTTGAAGGGCTACACCTTC
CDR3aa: CASSVDRGLKGYTF

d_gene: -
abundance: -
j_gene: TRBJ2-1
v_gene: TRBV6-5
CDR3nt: TGTGCCAGCAGGAGGGCTTACAATGAGCAGTTCTTC
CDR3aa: CASRRAYNEQFF

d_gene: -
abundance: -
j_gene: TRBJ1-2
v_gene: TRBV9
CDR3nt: TGTGCCAGCAGCGCCCCGGGAAGCCCTTATGGCTACACCTTC
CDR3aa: CASSAPGSPYGYTF

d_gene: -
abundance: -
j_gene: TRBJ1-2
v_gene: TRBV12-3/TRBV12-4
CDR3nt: TGTGCCAGCAGATTGGGGGGAAATGGCTACACCTTC
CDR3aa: CASRLGGNGYTF

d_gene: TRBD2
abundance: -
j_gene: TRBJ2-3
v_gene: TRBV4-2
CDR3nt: TGTGCCAGCAGCCAAGTGGGTAGCGGGGCAGATACGCAGTATTTT
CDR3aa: CASSQVGSGADTQYF

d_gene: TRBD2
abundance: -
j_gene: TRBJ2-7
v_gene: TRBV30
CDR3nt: TGTGCCTGGACTGGGAATAGCGGGGCCTATTACGAGCAGTACTTC
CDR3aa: CAWTGNSGAYYEQYF

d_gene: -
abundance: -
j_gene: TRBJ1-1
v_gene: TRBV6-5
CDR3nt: TGTGCCAGCAGTAAGGGTCGGAACACTGAAGCTTTCTTT
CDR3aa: CASSKGRNTEAFF

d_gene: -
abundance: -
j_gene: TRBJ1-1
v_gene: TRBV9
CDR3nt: TGTGCCAGCAGCGTAGACCCGGGCGGAACTGAAGCTTTCTTT
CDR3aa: CASSVDPGGTEAFF

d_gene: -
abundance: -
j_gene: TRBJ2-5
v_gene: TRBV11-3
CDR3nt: TGTGCCAGCAGTCGGCTGATCCAAGAGACCCAGTACTTC
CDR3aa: CASSRLIQETQYF

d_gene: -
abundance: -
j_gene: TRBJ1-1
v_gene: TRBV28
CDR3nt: TGTGCCAGCAGAATGATGTACACTGAAGCTTTCTTT
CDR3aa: CASRMMYTEAFF

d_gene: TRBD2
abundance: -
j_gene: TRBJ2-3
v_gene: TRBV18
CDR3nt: TGTGCCAGCTCACCGTACAGGCCGCGGGGGAACACAGATACGCAGTATTTT
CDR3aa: CASSPYRPRGNTDTQYF

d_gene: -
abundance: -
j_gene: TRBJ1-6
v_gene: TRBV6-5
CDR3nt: TGTGCCAGCAGTTACGGGGCTGTACCTCATAATTCACCCCTCCACTTT
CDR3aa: CASSYGAVPHNSPLHF

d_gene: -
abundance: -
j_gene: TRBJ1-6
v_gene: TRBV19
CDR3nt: TGTGCCAGTAGTATGGCAGTGCGAAACCTTTCACCCCTCCACTTT
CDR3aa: CASSMAVRNLSPLHF

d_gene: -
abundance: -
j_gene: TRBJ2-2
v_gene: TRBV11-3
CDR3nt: TGTGCCAGCAGGGACTCGACGGCTCCGAACACCGGGGAGCTGTTTTTT
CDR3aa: CASRDSTAPNTGELFF

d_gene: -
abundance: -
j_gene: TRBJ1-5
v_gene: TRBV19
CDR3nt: TGTGCCAGTAGCCACGTGGGCAGGGGAGTAGGGCGCAATCAGCCCCAGCATTTT
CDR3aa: CASSHVGRGVGRNQPQHF

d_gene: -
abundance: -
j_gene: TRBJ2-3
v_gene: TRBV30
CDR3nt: TGTGCCTGGAGTGTTGGGTACCAGCGGAGCACAGATACGCAGTATTTT
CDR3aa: CAWSVGYQRSTDTQYF

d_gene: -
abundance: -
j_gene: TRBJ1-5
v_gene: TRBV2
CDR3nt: TGTGCCAGCACCGGGATGGGTAGCAATCAGCCCCAGCATTTT
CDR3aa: CASTGMGSNQPQHF

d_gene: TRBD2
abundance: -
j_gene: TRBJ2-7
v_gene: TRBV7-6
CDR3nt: TGTGCCAGCAGCCCGAGACCTCCTAGCGGGACTCTCTACGAGCAGTACTTC
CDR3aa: CASSPRPPSGTLYEQYF

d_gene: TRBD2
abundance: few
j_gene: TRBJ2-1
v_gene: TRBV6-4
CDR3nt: TGTGCCAGCAGTGACCTAGCGGGAGGCAATGAGCAGTTCTTC
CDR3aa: CASSDLAGGNEQFF

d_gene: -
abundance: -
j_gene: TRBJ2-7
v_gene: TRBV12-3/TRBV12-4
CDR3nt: TGTGCCAGCAGTTTACGACGAGTCTACGAGCAGTACTTC
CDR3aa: CASSLRRVYEQYF

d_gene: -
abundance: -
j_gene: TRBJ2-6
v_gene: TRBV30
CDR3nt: TGTGCCTGGAGTCCGGGGATGAGTGAATCCGTCCTGACTTTC
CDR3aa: CAWSPGMSESVLTF

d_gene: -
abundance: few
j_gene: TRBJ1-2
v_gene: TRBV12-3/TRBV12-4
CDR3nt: TGTGCCAGCAGTTCCAGGAAAGGCTACACCTTC
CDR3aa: CASSSRKGYTF

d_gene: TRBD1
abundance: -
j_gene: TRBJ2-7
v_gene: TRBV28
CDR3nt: TGTGCCAGCAGACAGGGGGCGAGGTACGAGCAGTACTTC
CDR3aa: CASRQGARYEQYF

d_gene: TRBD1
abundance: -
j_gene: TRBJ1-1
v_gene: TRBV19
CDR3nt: TGTGCCAGTAGTATTGGGGACAGGTGGAACACTGAAGCTTTCTTT
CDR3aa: CASSIGDRWNTEAFF

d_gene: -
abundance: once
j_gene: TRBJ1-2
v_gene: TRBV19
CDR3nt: TGTGCCAGTAGTAATAAGGCGGCACCAATCTATGGCTACACCTTC
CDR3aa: CASSNKAAPIYGYTF

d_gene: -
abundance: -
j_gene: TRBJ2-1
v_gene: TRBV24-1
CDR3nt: TGTGCCACCAGTGATCCAAAAAGGCCATCCAATGAGCAGTTCTTC
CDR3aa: CATSDPKRPSNEQFF

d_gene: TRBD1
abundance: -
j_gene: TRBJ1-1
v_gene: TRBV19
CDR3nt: TGTGCCAGTAGGACAGGGCGAGAAAAAAACACTGAAGCTTTCTTT
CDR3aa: CASRTGREKNTEAFF

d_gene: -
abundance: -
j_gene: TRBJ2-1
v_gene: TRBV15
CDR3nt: TGTGCCACCCGACGACGCTCCTACAATGAGCAGTTCTTC
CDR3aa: CATRRRSYNEQFF

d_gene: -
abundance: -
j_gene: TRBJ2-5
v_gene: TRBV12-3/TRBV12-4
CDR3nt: TGTGCCAGCAGTGCGAGGGATCGAGAGACCCAGTACTTC
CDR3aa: CASSARDRETQYF